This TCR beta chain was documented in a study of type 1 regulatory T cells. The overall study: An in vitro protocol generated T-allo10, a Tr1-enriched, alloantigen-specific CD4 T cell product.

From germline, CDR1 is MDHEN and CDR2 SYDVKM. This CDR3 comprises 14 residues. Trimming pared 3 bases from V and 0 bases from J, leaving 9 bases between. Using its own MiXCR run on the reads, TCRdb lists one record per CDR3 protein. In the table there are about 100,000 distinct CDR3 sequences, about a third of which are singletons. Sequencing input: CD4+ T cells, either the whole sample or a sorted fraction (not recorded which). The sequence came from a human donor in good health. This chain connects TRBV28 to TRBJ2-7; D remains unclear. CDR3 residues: CASSFAVISYEQYF. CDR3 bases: TGTGCCAGCAGTTTTGCGGTTATCTCCTACGAGCAGTACTTC. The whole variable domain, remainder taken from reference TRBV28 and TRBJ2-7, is DVKVTQSSRYLVKRTGEKVFLECVQDMDHENMFWYRQDPGLGLRLIYFSYDVKMKEKGDIPEGYSVSREKKERFSLILESASTNQTSMYLCASSFAVISYEQYFGPGTRLTVT.